This passage covers 21 T cell receptor beta chains from one sample sequenced in a study of cytomegalovirus exposure and HLA in healthy donors. It was with 60 Vbeta and 13 Jbeta primers that the PCR ran. Repertoires were generated with immunoSEQ multiplex PCR, while TCRdb's copy carries only in-frame clones and drops some. The data show 100,000 to 150,000 clones, around 80% seen once. What was sequenced was PBMCs. The receptors derive from a man between 25 and 39 years old in good health and CMV-seropositive.

The chain employs TRBV29-1 and TRBJ1-5; maybe TRBD1 (5 bases). The CDR3 length is 14 residues. Per germline, CDR1 SQVTM and CDR2 ANQGSEA. V lost 7 bases and J lost 0, with 13 bases in between. CDR3 sequence: CSAITGYSNQPQHF. CDR3 nucleotides: TGCAGCGCTATAACAGGATATAGCAATCAGCCCCAGCATTTT.

In its sample, this clone was seen once. This chain uses TRBV28 with TRBJ2-1, with 10 nucleotides matching TRBD2. V trimming: 6 bases; J trimming: 5 bases; junction bases outside the gene matches: 22. Germline V gives CDR1 MDHEN, CDR2 SYDVKM. There are 20 residues in the CDR3. The CDR3 protein is CASSPFEGLAGVKRNNEQFF. CDR3 bases: TGTGCCAGCAGCCCCTTCGAGGGCCTAGCGGGAGTGAAACGAAACAATGAGCAGTTCTTC.

This rearrangement joins TRBV6-1 to TRBJ2-1; 7 positions agree with TRBD1. The CDR3 is 13 residues long. The V segment lost 5 bases and the J segment 9 bases; nucleotides outside the gene matches: 7. Germline CDR1 reads MNHNS; CDR2 reads SASEGT. The CDR3 DNA reads as TGTGCCAGCAGTCGTTCACAGGGGACTGAGCAGTTCTTC. Translating gives CASSRSQGTEQFF.

This clone was counted between two and nine times. The V and J genes are TRBV4-3 and TRBJ2-5; tentatively, D is TRBD2 (5 bases). Germline V gene lookup returns CDR1 LGHNA and CDR2 YSLEER. The CDR3 has 13 amino acids. V was pared by 2 bases and J by 5 bases, with 9 bases between. CDR3: CASSQRGGETQYF. The CDR3 nucleotides read TGCGCCAGCAGCCAACGGGGTGGGGAGACCCAGTACTTC.

The chain is built from TRBV6-1 and TRBJ2-1, with 7 nucleotides matching TRBD2. CDR1 is MNHNS, CDR2 SASEGT, per germline. J was trimmed by 4 bases and V by 3 bases; bases with no gene match: 3. This CDR3 is built from 14 residues. The CDR3 reads CASSDASGYNEQFF. CDR3 DNA sequence: TGTGCCAGCAGTGATGCTAGCGGTTACAATGAGCAGTTCTTC.

The chain employs TRBV28 and TRBJ2-1; 10 nucleotides align to TRBD1. Germline V CDR1 and CDR2: MDHEN, SYDVKM. The J segment lost 5 bases and the V segment lost 6 bases, leaving 10 bases of the junction unmatched. The CDR3 consists of 16 residues. The CDR3 region has the DNA TGTGCCAGCAGGTCGCCGGGACAGGGGTTGCACAATGAGCAGTTCTTC. Protein sequence: CASRSPGQGLHNEQFF.

V gene TRBV27 combines with J gene TRBJ1-2, with 9 bases identical to TRBD1. In germline, CDR1 is MNHEY, CDR2 SMNVEV (reference sequence). Trimming at V came to 8 bases and at J to 5 bases, leaving 9 bases not matched to a gene. The CDR3 is 14 amino acids. CDR3 in amino acids: CASRSGDRVYGYTF. The CDR3 DNA sequence: TGTGCCAGCCGTAGCGGGGACAGGGTTTATGGCTACACCTTC.

V usage is TRBV28 and J usage is TRBJ2-5; 12 positions match TRBD2. In germline, CDR1 is MDHEN, CDR2 SYDVKM. V was pared by 3 bases and J by 7 bases, with 6 bases of the junction left unmatched. The length of the CDR3 is 15 residues. CDR3 sequence reads: CASSFLASGGGTQYF. The DNA for the CDR3 is TGTGCCAGCAGTTTCCTAGCTAGCGGGGGGGGGACCCAGTACTTC.

This clone has just one count. The chain joins TRBV30 to TRBJ2-2, with D perhaps matching TRBD1 (6 bases). Per the germline V gene, CDR1 is GTSNPN and CDR2 is SVGIG (reference sequence). V was pared by 3 bases and J by 1 base, with 15 bases between. The CDR3 sequence is 16 residues long. The CDR3 sequence is CAWSPLGRGNTGELFF. The CDR3 DNA reads as TGTGCCTGGAGCCCCCTCGGCAGGGGGAACACCGGGGAGCTGTTTTTT.

This clone has just one count. The V gene is TRBV27, the J gene TRBJ1-1; D is uncertain. CDR3 length: 16 residues. Between the trimmed V and J ends, which lost 8 bases and 4 bases, there was a span of 23 bases. Germline V gene sequence: CDR1 MNHEY, CDR2 SMNVEV (reference sequence). This chain's CDR3 is CASARMEAVWSTEAFF. DNA of the CDR3: TGTGCCAGCGCACGAATGGAGGCGGTGTGGAGCACTGAAGCTTTCTTT.

V usage is TRBV29-1 and J usage is TRBJ1-4; D might be TRBD1 (5 bases). V was clipped by 1 base and J by 7 bases, with 16 bases between them. Germline-derived CDR1 and CDR2 are SQVTM and ANQGSEA. CDR3 length equals 15 residues. The CDR3 region has the DNA TGCAGCGTTGAAGGGACGGCCATGGGGGGTGAAAAACTGTTTTTT. Protein sequence: CSVEGTAMGGEKLFF.

The chain employs TRBV6-1 and TRBJ2-7; D is perhaps TRBD1 (7 bases). CDR3 length equals 15 residues. Germline V gene lookup returns CDR1 MNHNS and CDR2 SASEGT. V shed 5 bases and J shed 6 bases, with 20 bases lying between them. The CDR3 DNA is TGTGCCAGCAGTCTAGGGGGCGCGGGGAGGTTCGAGCAGTACTTC. The encoded protein is CASSLGGAGRFEQYF.

The chain has TRBV18 and TRBJ2-5; 7 nucleotides agree with TRBD1. CDR3 length equals 15 residues. CDR1 KGHSH and CDR2 LQKENI come from the germline V gene. The junction had 5 bases not matched to a gene; V was cut back by 3 bases and J by 1 base. CDR3 coding DNA: TGTGCCAGCTCACCTCAACAGGGGACCCAAGAGACCCAGTACTTC. This codes for CASSPQQGTQETQYF.

V gene TRBV27 combines with J gene TRBJ2-3, with no clear D. Deletions cut 2 bases from V and 1 base from J, with 4 bases between. Germline CDR1 and CDR2: MNHEY and SMNVEV (reference sequence). CDR3 length equals 13 residues. CDR3 residues: CASSLRGTDTQYF. The CDR3 DNA reads as TGTGCCAGCAGTTTACGCGGCACAGATACGCAGTATTTT.

The V gene is TRBV5-4, the J gene TRBJ2-1, with TRBD1 identical over 8 bases. The trim removed 0 bases at V and 3 bases at J, leaving 8 bases unmatched. There are 17 residues in the CDR3. Germline lookup yields CDR1 SGHNT and CDR2 YYREEE (reference sequence). CDR3 coding DNA: TGTGCCAGCAGCTTGGGGGCCTGGACAGGGAACTACAATGAGCAGTTCTTC. Protein product: CASSLGAWTGNYNEQFF.

The chain couples TRBV4-1 to TRBJ1-4, with TRBD1 matching 11 bases. J gave up 11 bases and V 2 bases, and 7 bases lay outside the gene matches. The V gene's germline CDR1 is MGHRA and CDR2 YSYEKL. This CDR3 is built from 15 residues. DNA of the CDR3: TGCGCCAGCAGCCAAAGGTTGGACAGGGGGCTGAAACTGTTTTTT. Protein sequence: CASSQRLDRGLKLFF.

This clone appeared a single time. In DNA form, the CDR3 reads TGTGCCAGCAGACTAGGTACCTACGAGCAGTACTTC. Encoded protein: CASRLGTYEQYF. This chain links TRBV6-1 with TRBJ2-7; weak D call: TRBD2 (5 bases). In germline, CDR1 is MNHNS, CDR2 SASEGT. CDR3 length equals 12 residues. Trimming took 6 bases from V and 2 from J, leaving 8 bases between them.

The chain carries TRBV7-9 and TRBJ2-7; 9 nucleotides align to TRBD1. Germline-derived CDR1 and CDR2 are SEHNR and FQNEAQ (reference sequence). This CDR3 contains 16 residues. The junction had 10 bases not matched to a gene; V was cut back by 1 base and J by 6 bases. CDR3 loop: CASSLGGQGFGREQYF. CDR3 nucleotide sequence: TGTGCCAGCAGCTTAGGGGGACAGGGTTTTGGACGCGAGCAGTACTTC.

For the CDR3, the DNA is TGCGCCAGCAAAAAACGGACAGGGGTCCCGAGCTCTGGAAACACCATATATTTT. It codes for CASKKRTGVPSSGNTIYF. V is TRBV10-2 and J is TRBJ1-3; 9 nucleotides line up with TRBD1. CDR1 is WSHSY and CDR2 is SAAADI in the germline V gene. With 7 bases clipped from V and 0 bases from J, the junction kept 13 bases outside the gene matches. The CDR3 extends over 18 amino acids.

The CDR3, as DNA: TGTGCCAGCAGTTCCCTGTCCCCGAGCAATCAGCCCCAGCATTTT. This gives the protein CASSSLSPSNQPQHF. The V call is TRBV28, the J call TRBJ1-5, with D hard to call. The length of the CDR3 is 15 residues. V lost 4 bases, J lost 1 base, and 11 bases lay in between. CDR1 and CDR2 from the germline V gene are MDHEN and SYDVKM.

This clone was counted once. The chain uses TRBV13 and TRBJ2-5; D is perhaps TRBD2 (5 bases). V was cut by 6 bases and J by 4 bases, with 18 bases left in between. CDR1 and CDR2 (germline): PRHDT, FYEKMQ (reference sequence). The CDR3 is 15 residues long. CDR3 nucleotide sequence: TGTGCCAGCAGTCAAAGCCTAGCCCCAAGAGAGACCCAGTACTTC. This sequence encodes CASSQSLAPRETQYF.